One and the same sample provided the 24 T cell receptor beta chains below, sequenced in a study of T-cell memory formation after mild COVID-19. Via MiXCR, TCRdb re-called the 5' RACE reads, giving one row per CDR3 protein. This table has roughly 550,000 distinct CDR3 sequences, about a fifth appearing once. Sequencing was carried out using PBMCs or a T cell subset sorted from them (not recorded which). The receptors were gathered from an adult woman who had mild COVID-19 (a few samples of this study predate the infection). Cell type and time point are not known.

This rearrangement joins TRBV15 to TRBJ1-4; D gene uncertain. This CDR3 comprises 13 residues. V was trimmed by 0 bases and J by 5 bases, leaving 4 bases between them. Germline values: CDR1 LNHNV, CDR2 YYDKDF (reference sequence). The chain's CDR3 is CATSRDLNEKLFF. In DNA form, the CDR3 reads TGTGCCACCAGCAGAGACCTCAATGAAAAACTGTTTTTT.

This rearrangement joins TRBV20-1 to TRBJ2-3; D possibly matches TRBD1 or TRBD2 (6 bases each). Germline values: CDR1 DFQATT, CDR2 SNEGSKA (reference sequence). V lost 1 base and J lost 2, with 22 bases in between. There are 18 residues in the CDR3. The DNA of the CDR3 is TGCAGTGCTAGAGGCAGGCGAACGACTAGGGGGACCACAGATACGCAGTATTTT. Its protein is CSARGRRTTRGTTDTQYF.

The J gene is TRBJ2-2, the V gene TRBV3-1; 13 nucleotides line up with TRBD2. This CDR3 has 18 residues. Germline-derived CDR1 and CDR2 are LGHDT and YNNKEL (reference sequence). J was trimmed by 1 base and V by 4 bases; bases with no gene match: 6. CDR3 sequence reads: CASSRGLAGSVNTGELFF. For the CDR3, the DNA is TGTGCCAGCAGCCGGGGACTAGCGGGAAGCGTGAACACCGGGGAGCTGTTTTTT.

The V and J genes are TRBV7-9 and TRBJ1-2; no clear D gene. This CDR3 region has 15 residues. V was trimmed by 5 bases and J by 3 bases, leaving 16 bases between them. CDR1 SEHNR and CDR2 FQNEAQ come from the germline V gene (reference sequence). CDR3 protein: CASSQERGRYYGYTF. CDR3 sequence (DNA): TGTGCCAGCAGCCAGGAGCGCGGCCGTTACTATGGCTACACCTTC. The variable domain in full, completed from reference TRBV7-9 and TRBJ1-2, reads DTGVSQNPRHKITKRGQNVTFRCDPISEHNRLYWYRQTLGQGPEFLTYFQNEAQLEKSRLLSDRFSAERPKGSFSTLEIQRTEQGDSAMYLCASSQERGRYYGYTFGSGTRLTVV.

This clonotype has only a few counts. The J gene is TRBJ2-2, the V gene TRBV20-1, with D possibly TRBD2 on 5 matching bases. V lost 0 bases and J lost 1, with 12 bases in between. The CDR3 runs to 16 residues. Per the germline V gene, CDR1 is DFQATT and CDR2 is SNEGSKA (reference sequence). CDR3 coding DNA: TGCAGTGCTAGAGATAGCGCCAAGCAGAACACCGGGGAGCTGTTTTTT. Protein sequence: CSARDSAKQNTGELFF.

This clonotype was recorded a few times. The chain recombines TRBV7-2 with TRBJ2-5, with a tentative D call TRBD2 (6 bases). Germline CDR1 reads SGHTA; CDR2 reads FQGNSA. Trimming pared 2 bases from V and 5 bases from J, leaving 15 bases between. The CDR3 sequence is 15 residues long. CDR3 DNA sequence: TGTGCCAGCAGCTTAAACTGGGGGGTCGGGGAGACCCAGTACTTC. Protein product: CASSLNWGVGETQYF.

The rearrangement uses TRBV5-1 and TRBJ2-1; 9 nucleotides align to TRBD1. There are 15 residues in the CDR3. CDR1 and CDR2 (germline): SGHRS, YFSETQ. V lost 3 bases to trimming and J lost 8 bases; unmatched junction nucleotides: 9. The CDR3 nucleotides read TGCGCCAGCAGCTGGAACCTACAGGGGGCCTATGAGCAGTTCTTC. It specifies CASSWNLQGAYEQFF.

The gene calls are TRBV19 and TRBJ2-1; 7 bases are a match to TRBD1. The germline gives CDR1 LNHDA, CDR2 SQIVND (reference sequence). This CDR3 has 15 residues. V was clipped by 3 bases and J by 10 bases; unmatched bases: 12. CDR3 DNA sequence: TGTGCCAGTAGTATTCAAGAGACAGGGTATTGCGAGCAGTTCTTC. Its protein is CASSIQETGYCEQFF.

This clonotype was picked up a small number of times. The chain uses TRBV12-3 or TRBV12-4 and TRBJ2-3, with 13 bases matching TRBD2. This CDR3 contains 18 residues. J gave up 4 bases and V 6 bases, and 13 bases lay outside the gene matches. Here the CDR3 DNA reads TGTGCCAGCAGCGCAACCCGGACTAGCGGGGGCGCCTCAGATACGCAGTATTTT. It is translated as CASSATRTSGGASDTQYF.

This clonotype was observed a handful of times. The chain employs TRBV9 and TRBJ1-1, with D hard to call. Per germline, CDR1 SGDLS and CDR2 YYNGEE. The length of the CDR3 is 11 residues. Trimming left V 3 bases short and J 4 bases short, with 4 bases between. CDR3 residues: CASSDGTEAFF. The DNA for the CDR3 is TGTGCCAGCAGCGACGGCACTGAAGCTTTCTTT.

This clonotype came up many times. The DNA for the CDR3 is TGTGCCAGCAGCTCGGGACGGCACAATCAGCCCCAGCATTTT. Translating it yields CASSSGRHNQPQHF. This chain connects TRBV7-2 to TRBJ1-5; tentatively, D is TRBD1 (5 bases). V gave up 4 bases and J gave up 3 bases, with 10 bases separating them. Per germline, CDR1 SGHTA and CDR2 FQGNSA. The CDR3 contains 14 residues.

The chain recombines TRBV6-5 with TRBJ1-1; D perhaps matches TRBD1 (5 bases). With 0 bases removed from V and 5 bases from J, the gap between germline ends came to 13 bases. CDR3 size: 15 residues. Germline V gives CDR1 MNHEY, CDR2 SVGAGI. The CDR3 reads CASSYSPGGETEAFF. The CDR3 region has the DNA TGTGCCAGCAGTTACTCGCCGGGGGGGGAGACTGAAGCTTTCTTT.

This clonotype has a handful of counts. The V call is TRBV5-4, the J call TRBJ1-2; possibly TRBD1 for D (5 bases). Germline V gene lookup returns CDR1 SGHNT and CDR2 YYREEE (reference sequence). Trimming cost V 7 bases and J 5 bases, with 21 bases left between them. The CDR3 runs to 15 residues. The CDR3 loop reads CASQTRRGGRYGYTF. In nucleotides, the CDR3 is TGTGCCAGCCAAACCCGACGGGGGGGGAGGTATGGCTACACCTTC.

This clonotype has just a few counts. This chain connects TRBV11-2 to TRBJ1-2; D is perhaps TRBD1 (5 bases). This CDR3 has 16 residues. Germline loops: CDR1 SGHAT, CDR2 FQNNGV. V was pared by 3 bases and J by 3 bases, with 17 bases between. The CDR3 is CASSFVPVPGHYGYTF. In nucleotides, the CDR3 is TGTGCCAGCAGCTTCGTCCCAGTACCAGGGCACTATGGCTACACCTTC.

This clonotype was observed a few times. V and J are TRBV20-1 and TRBJ2-5, with 9 bases lining up with TRBD1. Unmatched junction bases numbered 9, after V lost 0 bases and J lost 4 bases. CDR3 length equals 16 residues. Germline V gene sequence: CDR1 DFQATT, CDR2 SNEGSKA (reference sequence). CDR3 DNA: TGCAGTGCTAGAGACTTACAGGGGGCCCTAGGAGAGACCCAGTACTTC. Amino acids: CSARDLQGALGETQYF.

This clonotype was observed a handful of times. This rearrangement joins TRBV12-3 or TRBV12-4 to TRBJ2-3; no definite D call. The ends were cut back, 5 bases at V and 0 bases at J, with 9 bases in the middle. The CDR3 sequence is 14 residues long. CDR3 DNA: TGTGCCAGCAGTAATGGGCCTAGCACAGATACGCAGTATTTT. Protein product: CASSNGPSTDTQYF.

This chain joins TRBV4-3 and TRBJ1-3; D unresolved. Germline V lookup: CDR1 LGHNA, CDR2 YSLEER. V dropped 1 base and J dropped 2 bases, with 9 bases sitting between them. The CDR3 covers 15 residues. CDR3 loop: CASSQARTAGNTIYF. Here the CDR3 DNA reads TGCGCCAGCAGCCAAGCGCGGACGGCTGGAAACACCATATATTTT.

This clonotype was seen only a few times. This sequence joins TRBV10-3 and TRBJ2-5; D uncertain. Germline V gives CDR1 ENHRY, CDR2 SYGVKD. The CDR3 has 15 residues. V was trimmed by 5 bases and J by 2 bases, leaving 15 bases between them. The CDR3 DNA reads as TGTGCCATCAGTTCACGAGCTCCTCTTCAAGAGACCCAGTACTTC. Protein sequence: CAISSRAPLQETQYF.

This clonotype has a handful of counts. V and J are TRBV5-5 and TRBJ2-5; D not certain. Deletions cut 2 bases from V and 4 bases from J, with 12 bases between. Germline V lookup: CDR1 SGHKS, CDR2 YYEKEE (reference sequence). CDR3 length: 14 amino acids. CDR3 in amino acids: CASSFASTVETQYF. The DNA of the CDR3 is TGTGCCAGCAGCTTTGCCAGTACGGTAGAGACCCAGTACTTC.

The chain is built from TRBV20-1 and TRBJ2-1, with 14 positions matching TRBD2. The CDR3 runs to 15 residues. Germline CDR1 and CDR2: DFQATT and SNEGSKA (reference sequence). J was trimmed by 9 bases and V by 3 bases; bases with no gene match: 7. For the CDR3, the DNA is TGCAGTGCTAGGAGACTAGCGGGGGGGCCTGGTGAGCAGTTCTTC. It is translated as CSARRLAGGPGEQFF.

This chain uses TRBV7-2 with TRBJ1-6; a possible D gene is TRBD1 (5 bases). Trimming shortened V by 1 base and J by 8 bases, and 9 bases separated the two germline ends. This CDR3 contains 14 residues. Germline V gene sequence: CDR1 SGHTA, CDR2 FQGNSA. The CDR3 DNA follows: TGTGCCAGCAGCTTAGACCTCAGGGATTCACCCCTCCACTTT. Amino acids: CASSLDLRDSPLHF.

This clonotype was seen a handful of times. The genes are TRBV6-2 or TRBV6-3 and TRBJ2-7; 11 nucleotides line up with TRBD2. Germline values: CDR1 MNHEY, CDR2 SVGEGT. V gave up 2 bases and J gave up 5 bases; unmatched junction bases: 11. This CDR3 is built from 17 residues. CDR3: CASSYPFTSGSNDEQYF. For the CDR3, the DNA is TGTGCCAGCAGTTACCCATTTACTAGCGGGAGTAACGACGAGCAGTACTTC.

In its sample, this clonotype was seen a few times. This chain joins TRBV12-3 or TRBV12-4 and TRBJ2-3; the match to TRBD2 covers 11 bases. Germline trimming cut 6 bases from V and 5 bases from J; bases unmatched to any gene: 7. The CDR3 runs 15 residues. DNA of the CDR3: TGTGCCAGCAGCTTACCTAGCGGGGGGTTAGATACGCAGTATTTT. Translated: CASSLPSGGLDTQYF.

This clonotype was detected a few times. This chain joins TRBV7-6 and TRBJ2-2; maybe TRBD2 (6 bases). In germline, CDR1 is SGHVS, CDR2 FNYEAQ. V was clipped by 1 base and J by 5 bases, with 11 bases between them. There are 15 residues in the CDR3. CDR3 sequence (DNA): TGTGCCAGCAGCTTAGAAGTCGGAGGGACCGGGGAGCTGTTTTTT. This translates into CASSLEVGGTGELFF.